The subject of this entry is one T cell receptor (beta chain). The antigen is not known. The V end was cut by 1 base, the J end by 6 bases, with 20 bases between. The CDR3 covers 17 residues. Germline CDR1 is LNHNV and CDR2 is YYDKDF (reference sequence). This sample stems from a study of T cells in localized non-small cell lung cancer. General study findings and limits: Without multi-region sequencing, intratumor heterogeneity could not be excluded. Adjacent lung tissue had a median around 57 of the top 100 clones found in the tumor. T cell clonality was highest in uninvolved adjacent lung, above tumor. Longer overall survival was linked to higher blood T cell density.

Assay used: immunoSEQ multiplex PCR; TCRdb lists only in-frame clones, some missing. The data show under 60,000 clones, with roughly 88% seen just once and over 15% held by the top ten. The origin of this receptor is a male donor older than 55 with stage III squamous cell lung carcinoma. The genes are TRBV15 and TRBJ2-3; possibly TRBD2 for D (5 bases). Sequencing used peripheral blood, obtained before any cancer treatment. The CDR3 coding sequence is TGTGCCACCAGCAGAGGTGGAGGTGGGAGTGGACGTGATACGCAGTATTTT. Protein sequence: CATSRGGGGSGRDTQYF.